The clone carrying this T cell receptor beta chain was recorded once. A read error may be the cause here, since a much bigger clone is one base away. The time point: longitudinal time-point 3. The CDR3 totals 11 residues. Germline values: CDR1 ENHRY, CDR2 SYGVKD. This record comes from a study of neurological immune-mediated disorders. Each CDR3 protein gets one entry after TCRdb re-called the 5' RACE reads with MiXCR. The sample includes approximately 58,000 distinct CDR3 sequences, roughly 8.8% of them seen just once. The source is a woman aged 40 to 50 in good health. Sequenced: PBMCs. The rearrangement uses TRBV10-3 and TRBJ2-5, with D unresolved. The CDR3 sequence: CDISSREAQYF. DNA for the CDR3: TGTGACATCAGTTCACGTGAGGCCCAGTACTTC.